Reported below is one TCR beta chain. Its antigen is not identified. TCRdb's table, derived via immunoSEQ multiplex PCR, lists solely in-frame clones and lacks some. The sample has about 150,000 clones; approximately 93% are singletons. Doses given second, at about 4 or about 12 weeks, were pooled. Germline lookup yields CDR1 SQVTM and CDR2 ANQGSEA. J was trimmed by 5 bases and V by 6 bases; bases with no gene match: 6. The CDR3 is 13 amino acids. This sample was taken from a study of T cell responses to AZD1222 COVID-19 vaccine. Study observations and caveats: Clonal diversity may have been underestimated in mostly white British donors. Of the AZD1222 recipients, only five to seven were seropositive at baseline.

Sequencing used peripheral blood, obtained 28 days after the second AZD1222 dose. The TCR comes from an adult who received the AZD1222 COVID-19 vaccine. This chain connects TRBV29-1 to TRBJ2-5; 10 nucleotides align to TRBD2. The CDR3 protein is CSVPSGGPETQYF. The CDR3 DNA is TGCAGCGTCCCTAGCGGGGGCCCGGAGACCCAGTACTTC.